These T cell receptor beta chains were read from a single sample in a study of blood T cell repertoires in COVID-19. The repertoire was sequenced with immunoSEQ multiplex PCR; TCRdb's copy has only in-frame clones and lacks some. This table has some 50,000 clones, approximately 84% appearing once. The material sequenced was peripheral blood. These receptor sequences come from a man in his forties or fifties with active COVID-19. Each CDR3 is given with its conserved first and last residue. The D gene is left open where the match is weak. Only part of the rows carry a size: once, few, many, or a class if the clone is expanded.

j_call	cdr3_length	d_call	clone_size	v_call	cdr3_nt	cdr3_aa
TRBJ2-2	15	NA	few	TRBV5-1	TGCGCCAGCAGAGACTCCATTTGGAGGGACCGGGAGCTGTTTTTT	CASRDSIWRDRELFF
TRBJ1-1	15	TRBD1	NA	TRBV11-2	TGTGCCAGCAGCCCTCGACAGGGGGCGCCCACTGAAGCTTTCTTT	CASSPRQGAPTEAFF
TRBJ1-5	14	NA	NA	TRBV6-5	TGTGCCAGCACCGAAGGTGGGGGGGCCGGTCCCCAGCATTTT	CASTEGGGAGPQHF
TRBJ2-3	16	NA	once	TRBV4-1	TGCGCCAGCAGCCAAGAAGGACAGCCTAGCACAGATACGCAGTATTTT	CASSQEGQPSTDTQYF
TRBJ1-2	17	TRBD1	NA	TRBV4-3	TGCGCCAGCAGCCAATCAGTGGGTTTCAGGGGGTTGTATGGCTACACCTTC	CASSQSVGFRGLYGYTF
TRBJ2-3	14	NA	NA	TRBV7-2	TGTGCCAGCAGCTTTCGGAGGGGTGGAGATACGCAGTATTTT	CASSFRRGGDTQYF
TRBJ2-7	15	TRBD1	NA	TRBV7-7	TGTGCCAGCAGCTCCGGGACAGGTCCATCCTACGAGCAGTACTTC	CASSSGTGPSYEQYF
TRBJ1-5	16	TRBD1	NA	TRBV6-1	TGTGCCAGCAGTGAATATCCGGGACAGGGAGGCCAGCCCCAGCATTTT	CASSEYPGQGGQPQHF
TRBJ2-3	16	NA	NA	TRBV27	TGTGCCAGCAGTTCGTTCATACTAGGAAACACAGATACGCAGTATTTT	CASSSFILGNTDTQYF
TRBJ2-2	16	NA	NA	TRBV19	TGTGCCAGTAGTATTCAAGGGGCACTCTACACCGGGGAGCTGTTTTTT	CASSIQGALYTGELFF
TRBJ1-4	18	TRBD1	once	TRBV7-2	TGTGCCAGCAGCCCCCAGGGGACAGGGAGGCCTCCCGGAGAAAAACTGTTTTTT	CASSPQGTGRPPGEKLFF
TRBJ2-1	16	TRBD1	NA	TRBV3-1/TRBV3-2	TGTGCCAGCAGCCAATTGGACAGGGGACTTTACAATGAGCAGTTCTTC	CASSQLDRGLYNEQFF
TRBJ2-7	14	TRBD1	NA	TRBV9	TGTGCCAGCAGCGCGCCGGGACAGGGCTATGAGCAGTACTTC	CASSAPGQGYEQYF
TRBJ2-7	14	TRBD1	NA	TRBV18	TGTGCCAGCTCATACGGACAGGGGGGCGACGAGCAGTACTTC	CASSYGQGGDEQYF
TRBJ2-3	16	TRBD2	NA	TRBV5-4	TGTGCCAGCAGCGCGGGACTAGCGGGGGTCACAGATACGCAGTATTTT	CASSAGLAGVTDTQYF
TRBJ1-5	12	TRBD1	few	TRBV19	TGTGCCAGTAACAGGGGCGCGCAGCCCCAGCATTTT	CASNRGAQPQHF
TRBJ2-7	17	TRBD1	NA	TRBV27	TGTGCCAGCAGCCTAGCCAACTCCGGGACAGGATTTTACGAGCAGTACTTC	CASSLANSGTGFYEQYF
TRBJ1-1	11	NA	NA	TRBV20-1	TGCAGTGTCATCCCCCGCGAAGAAGCTTTCTTT	CSVIPREEAFF
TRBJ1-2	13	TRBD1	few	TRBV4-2	TGTGCCAGCAGCCAAGGCAGGGGGTATGGCTACACCTTC	CASSQGRGYGYTF
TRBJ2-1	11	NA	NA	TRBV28	TGTGCCAGCAGCACATACAATGAGCAGTTCTTC	CASSTYNEQFF
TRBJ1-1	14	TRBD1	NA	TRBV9	TGTGCCAGCAGCGCTCGGACAGGGGGGGACAACGCTTTCTTT	CASSARTGGDNAFF
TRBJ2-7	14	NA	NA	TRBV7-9	TGTGCCAGCAGCTTAGTGGAGGGTTCGGGCGAGCAGTACTTC	CASSLVEGSGEQYF
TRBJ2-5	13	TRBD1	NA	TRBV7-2	TGTGCCAGCAGCCCCGGACAGGTCGGGACCCAGTACTTC	CASSPGQVGTQYF
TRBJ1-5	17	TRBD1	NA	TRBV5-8	TGTGCCAGCAGCTTGGCTGAGGGGGCAGGTAGCAATCAGCCCCAGCATTTT	CASSLAEGAGSNQPQHF
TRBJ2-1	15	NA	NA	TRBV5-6	TGTGCCAGCAGCCGACAGGCCCTCTTTCTTTGGGGGCAGTTCTTC	CASSRQALFLWGQFF
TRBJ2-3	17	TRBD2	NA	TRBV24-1	TGTGCCACCAGTGAAGCCCTTGGTAGCGGGGGTACAGATACGCAGTATTTT	CATSEALGSGGTDTQYF
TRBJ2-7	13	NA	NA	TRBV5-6	TGTGCCAGCAGCTTGCCGCAGTACTACGAGCAGTACTTC	CASSLPQYYEQYF
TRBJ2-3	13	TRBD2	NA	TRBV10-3	TGTGCCACCCGGGGGGGCTACACAGATACGCAGTATTTT	CATRGGYTDTQYF
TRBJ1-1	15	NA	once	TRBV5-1	TGCGCCAGCAGCTTGTTAAATCTCGTGAACACTGAAGCTTTCTTT	CASSLLNLVNTEAFF
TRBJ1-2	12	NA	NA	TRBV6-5	TGTGCCAGCAGCGACGACTTCTATGGCTACACCTTC	CASSDDFYGYTF
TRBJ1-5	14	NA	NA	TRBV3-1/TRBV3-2	TGTGCCAGCAGCCAAGAATACAGGGATCAGCCCCAGCATTTT	CASSQEYRDQPQHF
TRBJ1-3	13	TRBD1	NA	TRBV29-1	TGCAGCGTTTGTGTAAGGGGGCCGAACACCATATATTTT	CSVCVRGPNTIYF
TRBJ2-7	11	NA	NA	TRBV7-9	TGTGCCAGCAGCCGGAGTGGCGAGCAGTACTTC	CASSRSGEQYF
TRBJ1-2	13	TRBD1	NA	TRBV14	TGTGCCAGCAGCTCTGACAGGGTACCCGGCTACACCTTC	CASSSDRVPGYTF
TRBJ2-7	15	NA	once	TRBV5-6	TGTGCCAGCAGTAAGGACAGCGTCAGCTCCTACGAGCAGTACTTC	CASSKDSVSSYEQYF
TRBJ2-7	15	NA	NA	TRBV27	TGTGCCAGCAGTTTAGGTTCCAGCGGTTACTACGAGCAGTACTTC	CASSLGSSGYYEQYF
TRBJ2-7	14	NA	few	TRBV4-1	TGCGCCAGCAGCCAAGCTCTAGCGCGGGGCGAGCAGTACTTC	CASSQALARGEQYF
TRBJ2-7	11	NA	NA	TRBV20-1	TGCAGTGCTAGAGTGAGCTACGAGCAGTACTTC	CSARVSYEQYF
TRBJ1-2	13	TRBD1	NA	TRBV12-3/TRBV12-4	TGTGCCAGCAGTTTGGGACAGTACTATGGCTACACCTTC	CASSLGQYYGYTF
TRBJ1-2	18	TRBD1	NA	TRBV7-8	TGTGCCAGCAGCATTAGTCCCCTGACAGGGGGTATTAGCTATGGCTACACCTTC	CASSISPLTGGISYGYTF
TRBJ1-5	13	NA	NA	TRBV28	TGTGCAGTGGCAGGGTATAGTCACCAGCCCCAGCATTTT	CAVAGYSHQPQHF
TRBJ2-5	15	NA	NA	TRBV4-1	TGCGCCAGCAGCCAAGCGTACTCCGGGGGGCGGGCCCAGTACTTC	CASSQAYSGGRAQYF
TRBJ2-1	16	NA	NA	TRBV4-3	TGCGCCAGCAGCCAAGATCGGTGGGGGGCCTACAATGAGCAGTTCTTC	CASSQDRWGAYNEQFF
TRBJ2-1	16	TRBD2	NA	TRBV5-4	TGTGCCAGCAGTTTTTCGGGGACTAGCGGCTACAATGAGCAGTTCTTC	CASSFSGTSGYNEQFF
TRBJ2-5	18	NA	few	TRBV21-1	TGTGCCAGCAGCGCGACCAACCGGACAGGGGGTTCCCAAGAGACCCAGTACTTC	CASSATNRTGGSQETQYF
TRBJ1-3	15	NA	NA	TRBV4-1	TGCGCCAGCAGCCCCGGGGGGGGTGGTGGAAACACCATATATTTT	CASSPGGGGGNTIYF
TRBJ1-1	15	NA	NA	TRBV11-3	TGTGCCAGCAGCTTGGGCGGGGCCAGGAACACTGAAGCTTTCTTT	CASSLGGARNTEAFF
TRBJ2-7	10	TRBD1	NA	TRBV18	TGTGCCAGCGAGGGGGCCGATCGTCACTTC	CASEGADRHF
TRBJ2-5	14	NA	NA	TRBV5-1	TGCGCCAGCAGCTTGGTTAGCGTGGTAGAGACCCAGTACTTC	CASSLVSVVETQYF
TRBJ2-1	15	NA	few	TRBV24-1	TGTGCCACCAGTGCGGGGTCGAGCTCCTACAATGAGCAGTTCTTC	CATSAGSSSYNEQFF
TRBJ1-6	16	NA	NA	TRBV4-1	TGCGCCAGCAGCCACAACAATGAGGAGTGGAATTCACCCCTCCACTTT	CASSHNNEEWNSPLHF
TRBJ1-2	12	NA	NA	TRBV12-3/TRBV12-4	TGTGCCAGCACCCTTGGGGGACTTGGCTACACCTTC	CASTLGGLGYTF
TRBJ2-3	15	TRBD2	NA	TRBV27	TGTGCCAGCAGTCCCCTAGCGGGGGAGGCAGATACGCAGTATTTT	CASSPLAGEADTQYF
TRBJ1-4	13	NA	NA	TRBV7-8	TGTGCCAGCAAAAACAGGGACCGTGAAAAACTGTTTTTT	CASKNRDREKLFF
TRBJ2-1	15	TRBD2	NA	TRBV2	TGTGCCAGCAGTGAGCAGGAGCGGGGGTTCGATGAGCAGTTCTTC	CASSEQERGFDEQFF
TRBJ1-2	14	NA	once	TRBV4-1	TGCGCCAGCAGCCAGGTAATCACAGCTTATGGCTACACCTTC	CASSQVITAYGYTF
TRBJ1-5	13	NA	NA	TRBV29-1	TGCAGCGTTGAAGGTGGGGGGGGGCAGCCCCAGCATTTT	CSVEGGGGQPQHF
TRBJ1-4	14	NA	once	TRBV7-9	TGTGCCAGCACCCAGGCGGGGGCTAATGAAAAACTGTTTTTT	CASTQAGANEKLFF
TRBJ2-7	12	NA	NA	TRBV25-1	TGTGCCCCATACCGAGGGCGCTACGAGCAGTACTTC	CAPYRGRYEQYF